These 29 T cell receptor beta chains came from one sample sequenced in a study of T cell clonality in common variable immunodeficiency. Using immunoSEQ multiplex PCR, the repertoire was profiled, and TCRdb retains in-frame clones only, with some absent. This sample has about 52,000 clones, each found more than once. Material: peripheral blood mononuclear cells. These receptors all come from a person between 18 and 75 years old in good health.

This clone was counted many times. The sequenced CDR3 bases are TGCAGTGCTACAAGAGACGACAGAAGATATGGC. This codes for CSATRDDRRYG. The CDR3, in full, reads CSATRDDRRYGYTF. The chain employs TRBV20-1 and TRBJ1-2, with D perhaps matching TRBD1 (5 bases). The read terminates 3 residues ahead of where the CDR3 ends, so the germline J gene completes it. Germline V CDR1 and CDR2: DFQATT, SNEGSKA (reference sequence). V shed 4 bases and J shed 5 bases, with 17 bases lying between them. The CDR3 sequence is 14 residues long.

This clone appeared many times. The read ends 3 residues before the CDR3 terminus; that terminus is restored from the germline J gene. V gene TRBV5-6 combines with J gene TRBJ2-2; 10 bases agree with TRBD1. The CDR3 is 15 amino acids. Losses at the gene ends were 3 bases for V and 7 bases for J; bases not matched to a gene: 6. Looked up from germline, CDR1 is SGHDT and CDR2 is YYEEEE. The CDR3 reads CASSYGQGVHGELFF. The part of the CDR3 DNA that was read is TGTGCCAGCAGCTACGGACAGGGGGTTCACGGGGAG. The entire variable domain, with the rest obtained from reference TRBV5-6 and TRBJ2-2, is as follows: DAGVTQSPTHLIKTRGQQVTLRCSPKSGHDTVSWYQQALGQGPQFIFQYYEEEERQRGNFPDRFSGHQFPNYSSELNVNALLLGDSALYLCASSYGQGVHGELFFGEGSRLTVL.

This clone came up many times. The covered CDR3 bases are TGCAGTGCGGGACTAGCGGCCGATAATGAG. Encoded protein: CSAGLAADNE. From start to end, the CDR3 is CSAGLAADNEQFF. The chain joins TRBV20-1 to TRBJ2-1, with 11 nucleotides matching TRBD2. The read stops 3 residues short of the end of the CDR3; the missing end is completed from the germline J gene. Trimming took 6 bases from V and 7 from J; bases not matched to a gene: 5. There are 13 residues in the CDR3. Germline-derived CDR1 and CDR2 are DFQATT and SNEGSKA (reference sequence).

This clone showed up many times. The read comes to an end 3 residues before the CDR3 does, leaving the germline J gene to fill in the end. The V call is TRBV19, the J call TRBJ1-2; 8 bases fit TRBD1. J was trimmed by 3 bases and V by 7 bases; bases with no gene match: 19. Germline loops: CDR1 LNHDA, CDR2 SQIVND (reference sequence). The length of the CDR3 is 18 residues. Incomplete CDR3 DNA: TGTGCCAGTACCATAGGGACCGGGACAGGAGTTGATGACTATGGC. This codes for CASTIGTGTGVDDYG. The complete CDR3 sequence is CASTIGTGTGVDDYGYTF.

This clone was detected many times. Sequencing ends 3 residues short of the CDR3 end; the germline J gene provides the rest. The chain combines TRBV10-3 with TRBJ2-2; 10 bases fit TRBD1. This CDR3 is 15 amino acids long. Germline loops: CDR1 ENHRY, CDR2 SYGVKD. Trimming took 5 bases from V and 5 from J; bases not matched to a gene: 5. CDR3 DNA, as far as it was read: TGTGCCATCAGTCCCGGGACAGGGGAAACCGGGGAG. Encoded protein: CAISPGTGETGE. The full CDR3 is CAISPGTGETGELFF.

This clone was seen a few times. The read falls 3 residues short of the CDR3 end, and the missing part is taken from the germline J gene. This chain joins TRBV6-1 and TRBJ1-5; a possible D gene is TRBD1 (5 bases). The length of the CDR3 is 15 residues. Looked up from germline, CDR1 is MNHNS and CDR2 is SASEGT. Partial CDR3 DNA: TGTGCCAGCAGTGAACTAGCGGGGGGGGTAGATCCC. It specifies CASSELAGGVDP. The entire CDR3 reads CASSELAGGVDPQHF.

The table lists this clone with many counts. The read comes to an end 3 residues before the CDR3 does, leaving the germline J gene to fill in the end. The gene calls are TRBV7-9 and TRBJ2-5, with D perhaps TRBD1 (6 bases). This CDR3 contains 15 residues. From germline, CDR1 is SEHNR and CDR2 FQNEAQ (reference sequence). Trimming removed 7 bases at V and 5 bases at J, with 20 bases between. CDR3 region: CASTPGVGFTETQYF. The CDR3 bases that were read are TGTGCCAGCACCCCAGGGGTAGGGTTTACGGAGACC.

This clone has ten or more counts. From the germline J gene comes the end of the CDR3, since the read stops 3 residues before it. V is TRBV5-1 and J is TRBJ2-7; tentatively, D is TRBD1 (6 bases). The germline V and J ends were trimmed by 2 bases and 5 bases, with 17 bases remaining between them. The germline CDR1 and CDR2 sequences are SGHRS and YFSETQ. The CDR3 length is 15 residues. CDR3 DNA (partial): TGCGCCAGCAGCTTTTCCTCACAGGGTCCCAACGAG. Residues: CASSFSSQGPNE. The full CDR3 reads CASSFSSQGPNEQYF.

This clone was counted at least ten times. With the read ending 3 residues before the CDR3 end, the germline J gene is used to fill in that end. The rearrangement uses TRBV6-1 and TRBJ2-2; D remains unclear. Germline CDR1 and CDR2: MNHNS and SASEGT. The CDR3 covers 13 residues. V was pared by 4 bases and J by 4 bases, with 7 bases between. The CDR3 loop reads CASSGFSTGELFF. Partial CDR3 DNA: TGTGCCAGCAGTGGGTTCAGCACCGGGGAG.

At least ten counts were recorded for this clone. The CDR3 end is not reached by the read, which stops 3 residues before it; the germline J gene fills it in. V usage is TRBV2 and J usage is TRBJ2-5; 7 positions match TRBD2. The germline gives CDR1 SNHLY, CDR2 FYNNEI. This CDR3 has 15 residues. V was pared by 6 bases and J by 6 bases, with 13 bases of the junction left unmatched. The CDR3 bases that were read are TGTGCCAGCAGGCGCGAAGCGGGATCACTTCAGACC. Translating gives CASRREAGSLQT. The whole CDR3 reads CASRREAGSLQTQYF. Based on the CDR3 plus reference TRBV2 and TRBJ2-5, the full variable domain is EPEVTQTPSHQVTQMGQEVILRCVPISNHLYFYWYRQILGQKVEFLVSFYNNEISEKSEIFDDQFSVERPDGSNFTLKIRSTKLEDSAMYFCASRREAGSLQTQYFGPGTRLLVL.

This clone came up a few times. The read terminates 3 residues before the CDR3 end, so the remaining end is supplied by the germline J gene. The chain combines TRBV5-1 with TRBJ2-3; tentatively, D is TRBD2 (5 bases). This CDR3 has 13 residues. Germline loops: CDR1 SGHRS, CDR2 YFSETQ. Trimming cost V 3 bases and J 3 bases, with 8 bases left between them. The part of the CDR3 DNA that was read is TGCGCCAGCAGCTCGGACTCGACAGATACG. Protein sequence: CASSSDSTDT. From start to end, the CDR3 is CASSSDSTDTQYF.

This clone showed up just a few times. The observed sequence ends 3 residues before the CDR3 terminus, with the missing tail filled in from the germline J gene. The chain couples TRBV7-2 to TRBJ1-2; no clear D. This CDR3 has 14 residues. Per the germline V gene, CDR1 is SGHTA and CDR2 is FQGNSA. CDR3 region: CASSSRPSANDYTF. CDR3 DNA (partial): TGTGCCAGCAGCTCCCGACCTAGCGCCAATGAC.

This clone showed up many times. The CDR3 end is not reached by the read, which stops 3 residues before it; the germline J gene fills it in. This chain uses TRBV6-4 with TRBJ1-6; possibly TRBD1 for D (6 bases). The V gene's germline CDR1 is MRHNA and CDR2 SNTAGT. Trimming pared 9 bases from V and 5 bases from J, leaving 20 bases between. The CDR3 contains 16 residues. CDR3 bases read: TGTGCCAGGACCCTAACAGGGAACCCTCATAATTCACCC. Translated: CARTLTGNPHNSP. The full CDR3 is CARTLTGNPHNSPLHF.

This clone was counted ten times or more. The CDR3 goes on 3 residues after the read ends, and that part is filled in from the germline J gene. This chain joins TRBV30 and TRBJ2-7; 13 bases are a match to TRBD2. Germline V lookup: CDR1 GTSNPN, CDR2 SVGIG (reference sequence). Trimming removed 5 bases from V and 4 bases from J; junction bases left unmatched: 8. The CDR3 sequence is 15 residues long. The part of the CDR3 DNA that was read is TGTGCCTGGTCTGGACTAGCGGGAGTTAGTTACGAG. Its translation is CAWSGLAGVSYE. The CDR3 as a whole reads CAWSGLAGVSYEQYF. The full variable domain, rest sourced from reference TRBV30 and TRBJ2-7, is SQTIHQWPATLVQPVGSPLSLECTVEGTSNPNLYWYRQAAGRGLQLLFYSVGIGQISSEVPQNLSASRPQDRQFILSSKKLLLSDSGFYLCAWSGLAGVSYEQYFGPGTRLTVT.

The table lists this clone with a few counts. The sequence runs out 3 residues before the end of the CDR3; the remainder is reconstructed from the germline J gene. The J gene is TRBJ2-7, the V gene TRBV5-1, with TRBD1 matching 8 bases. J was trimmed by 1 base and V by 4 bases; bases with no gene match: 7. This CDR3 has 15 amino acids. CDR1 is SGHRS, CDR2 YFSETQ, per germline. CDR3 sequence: CASSRAGTGSYEQYF. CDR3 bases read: TGCGCCAGCAGCCGCGCCGGGACAGGATCCTACGAG.

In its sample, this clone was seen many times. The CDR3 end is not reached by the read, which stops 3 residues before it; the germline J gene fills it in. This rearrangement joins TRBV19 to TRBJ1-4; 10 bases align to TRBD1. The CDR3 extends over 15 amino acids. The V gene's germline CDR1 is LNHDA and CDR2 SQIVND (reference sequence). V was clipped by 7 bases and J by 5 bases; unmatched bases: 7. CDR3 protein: CASIRRTGGNEKLFF. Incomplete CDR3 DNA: TGTGCCAGTATCCGAAGGACAGGGGGGAATGAAAAA.

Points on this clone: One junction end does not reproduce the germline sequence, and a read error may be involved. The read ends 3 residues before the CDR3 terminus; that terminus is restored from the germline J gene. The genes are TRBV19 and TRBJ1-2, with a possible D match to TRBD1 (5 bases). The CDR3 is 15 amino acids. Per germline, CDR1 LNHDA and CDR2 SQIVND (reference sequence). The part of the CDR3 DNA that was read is TGTGCCAGTAGTACCGACAGCCAATTTAACTATGTC. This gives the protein CASSTDSQFNYV. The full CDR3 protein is CASSTDSQFNYVYTF.

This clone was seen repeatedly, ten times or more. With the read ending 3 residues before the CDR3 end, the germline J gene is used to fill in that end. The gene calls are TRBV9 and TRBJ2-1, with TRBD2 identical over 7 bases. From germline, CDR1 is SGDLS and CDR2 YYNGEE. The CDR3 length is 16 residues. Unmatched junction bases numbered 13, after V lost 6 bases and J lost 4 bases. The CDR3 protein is CASTPRAAGLYNEQFF. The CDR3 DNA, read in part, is TGTGCCAGCACCCCTCGTGCAGCGGGGCTTTACAATGAG.

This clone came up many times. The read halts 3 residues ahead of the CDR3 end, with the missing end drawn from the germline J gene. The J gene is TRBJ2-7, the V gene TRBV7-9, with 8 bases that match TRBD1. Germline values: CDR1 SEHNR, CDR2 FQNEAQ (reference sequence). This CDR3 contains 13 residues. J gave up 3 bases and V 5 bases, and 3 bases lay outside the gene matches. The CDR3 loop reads CASSRTGIYEQYF. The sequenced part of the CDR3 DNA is TGTGCCAGCAGCAGGACAGGGATCTACGAG.

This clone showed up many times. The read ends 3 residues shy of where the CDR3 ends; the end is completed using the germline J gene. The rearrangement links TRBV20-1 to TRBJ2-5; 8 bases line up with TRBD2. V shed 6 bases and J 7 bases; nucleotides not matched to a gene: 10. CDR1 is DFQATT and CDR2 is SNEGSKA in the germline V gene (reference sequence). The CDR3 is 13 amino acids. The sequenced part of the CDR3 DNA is TGCAGTGCCTCGGGGGGGACCCCAGGGACC. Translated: CSASGGTPGT. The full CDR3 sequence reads CSASGGTPGTQYF.

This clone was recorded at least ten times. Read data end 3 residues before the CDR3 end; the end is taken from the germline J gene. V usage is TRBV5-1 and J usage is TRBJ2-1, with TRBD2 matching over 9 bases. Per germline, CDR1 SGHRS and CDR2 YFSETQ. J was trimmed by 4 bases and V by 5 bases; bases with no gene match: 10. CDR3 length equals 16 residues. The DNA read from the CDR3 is TGCGCCAGCAGAAAGGTGGCGGGGGGGCGTTACAATGAG. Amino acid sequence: CASRKVAGGRYNE. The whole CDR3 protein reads CASRKVAGGRYNEQFF.

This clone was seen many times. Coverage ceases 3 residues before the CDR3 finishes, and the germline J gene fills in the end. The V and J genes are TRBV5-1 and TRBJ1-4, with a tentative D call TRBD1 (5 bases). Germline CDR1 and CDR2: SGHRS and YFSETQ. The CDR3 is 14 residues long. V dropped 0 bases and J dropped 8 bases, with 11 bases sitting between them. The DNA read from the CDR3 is TGCGCCAGCAGCTTGGAGGGGTCTCGGGAAAAA. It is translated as CASSLEGSREK. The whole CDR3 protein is CASSLEGSREKLFF.

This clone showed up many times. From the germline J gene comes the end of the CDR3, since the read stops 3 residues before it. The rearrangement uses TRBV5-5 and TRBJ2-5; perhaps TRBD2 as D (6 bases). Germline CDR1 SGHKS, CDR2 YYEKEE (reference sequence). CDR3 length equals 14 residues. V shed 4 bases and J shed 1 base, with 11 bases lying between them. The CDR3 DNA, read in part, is TGTGCCAGCAGCGGGGGGATAAGCCAAGAGACC. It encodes CASSGGISQET. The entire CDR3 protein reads CASSGGISQETQYF.

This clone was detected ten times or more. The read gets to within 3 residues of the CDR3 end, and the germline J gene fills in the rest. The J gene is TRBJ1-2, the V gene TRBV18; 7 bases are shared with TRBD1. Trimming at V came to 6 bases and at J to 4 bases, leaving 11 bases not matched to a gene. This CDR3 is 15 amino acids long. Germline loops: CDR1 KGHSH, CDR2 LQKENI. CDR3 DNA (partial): TGTGCCAGCTCCCCCGAACAGGGGCCAGGCTATGGC. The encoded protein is CASSPEQGPGYG. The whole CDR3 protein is CASSPEQGPGYGYTF.

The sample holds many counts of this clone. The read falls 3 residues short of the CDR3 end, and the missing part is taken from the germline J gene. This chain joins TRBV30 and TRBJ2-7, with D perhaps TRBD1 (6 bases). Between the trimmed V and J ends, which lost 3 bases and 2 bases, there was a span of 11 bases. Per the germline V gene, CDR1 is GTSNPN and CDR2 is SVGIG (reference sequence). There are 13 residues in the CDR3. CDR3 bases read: TGTGCCTGGAGCAGGGGCAACGCCTACGAG. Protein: CAWSRGNAYE. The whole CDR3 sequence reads CAWSRGNAYEQYF.

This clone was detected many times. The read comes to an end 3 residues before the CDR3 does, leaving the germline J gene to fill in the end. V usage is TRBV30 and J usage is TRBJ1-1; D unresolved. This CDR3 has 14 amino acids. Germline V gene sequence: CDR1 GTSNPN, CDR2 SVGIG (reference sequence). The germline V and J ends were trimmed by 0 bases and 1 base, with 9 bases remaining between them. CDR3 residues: CAWSVRQRNTEAFF. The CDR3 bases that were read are TGTGCCTGGAGTGTACGTCAGCGGAACACTGAA.

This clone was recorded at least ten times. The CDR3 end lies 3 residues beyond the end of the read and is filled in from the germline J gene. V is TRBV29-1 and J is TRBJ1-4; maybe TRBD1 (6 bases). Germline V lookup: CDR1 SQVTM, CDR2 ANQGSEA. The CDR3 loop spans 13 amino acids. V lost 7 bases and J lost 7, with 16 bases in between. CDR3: CSADTGSGEKLFF. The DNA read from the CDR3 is TGCAGCGCCGATACAGGGAGTGGTGAAAAA.

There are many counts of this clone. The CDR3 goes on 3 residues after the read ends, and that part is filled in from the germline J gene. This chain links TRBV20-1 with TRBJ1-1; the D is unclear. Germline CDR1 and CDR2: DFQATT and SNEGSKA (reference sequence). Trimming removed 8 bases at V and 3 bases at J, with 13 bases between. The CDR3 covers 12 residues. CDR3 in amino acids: CSPSRMYTEAFF. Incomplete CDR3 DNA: TGCAGTCCCTCTAGGATGTACACTGAA.

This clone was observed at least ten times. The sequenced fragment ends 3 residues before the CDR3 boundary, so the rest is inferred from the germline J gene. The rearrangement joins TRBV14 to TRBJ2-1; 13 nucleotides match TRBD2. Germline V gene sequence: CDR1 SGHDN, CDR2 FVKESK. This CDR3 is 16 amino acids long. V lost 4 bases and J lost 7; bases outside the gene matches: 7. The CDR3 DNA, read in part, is TGTGCCAGCAGCCGTATGGGACTAGCGGGGAATAATGAG. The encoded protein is CASSRMGLAGNNE. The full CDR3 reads CASSRMGLAGNNEQFF. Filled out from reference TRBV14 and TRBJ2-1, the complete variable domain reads EAGVTQFPSHSVIEKGQTVTLRCDPISGHDNLYWYRRVMGKEIKFLLHFVKESKQDESGMPNNRFLAERTGGTYSTLKVQPAELEDSGVYFCASSRMGLAGNNEQFFGPGTRLTVL.